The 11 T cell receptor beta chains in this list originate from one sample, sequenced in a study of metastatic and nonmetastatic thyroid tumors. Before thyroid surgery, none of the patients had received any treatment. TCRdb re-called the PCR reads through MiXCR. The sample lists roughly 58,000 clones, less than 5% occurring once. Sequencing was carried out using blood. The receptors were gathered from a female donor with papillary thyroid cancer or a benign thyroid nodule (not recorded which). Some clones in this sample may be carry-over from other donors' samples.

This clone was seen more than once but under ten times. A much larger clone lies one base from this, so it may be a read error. CDR3 sequence: CASSSRSGASTDTQYF. DNA of the CDR3: TGTGCCAGCAGCTCCCGATCAGGGGCCTCCACAGATACGCAGTATTTT. The gene calls are TRBV5-8 and TRBJ2-3, with D possibly being TRBD1 (6 bases). The CDR3 runs 16 residues. Germline loops: CDR1 SGHTS, CDR2 YDEGEE. V lost 3 bases to trimming and J lost 2 bases, with 16 bases between them.

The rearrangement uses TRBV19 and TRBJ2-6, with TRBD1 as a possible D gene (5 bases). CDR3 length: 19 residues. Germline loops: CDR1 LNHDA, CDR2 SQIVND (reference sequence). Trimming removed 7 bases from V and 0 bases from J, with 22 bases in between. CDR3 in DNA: TGTGCCAGTACCTCACCTCCGGGCAGGGTTATCTCTGGGGCCAACGTCCTGACTTTC. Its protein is CASTSPPGRVISGANVLTF.

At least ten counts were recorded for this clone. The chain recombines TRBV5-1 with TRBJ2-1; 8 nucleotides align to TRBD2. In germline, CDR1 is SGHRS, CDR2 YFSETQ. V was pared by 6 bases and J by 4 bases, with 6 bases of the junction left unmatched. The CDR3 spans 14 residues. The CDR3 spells CASTASGFYNEQFF. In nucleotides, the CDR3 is TGCGCCAGCACGGCTAGCGGGTTTTACAATGAGCAGTTCTTC.

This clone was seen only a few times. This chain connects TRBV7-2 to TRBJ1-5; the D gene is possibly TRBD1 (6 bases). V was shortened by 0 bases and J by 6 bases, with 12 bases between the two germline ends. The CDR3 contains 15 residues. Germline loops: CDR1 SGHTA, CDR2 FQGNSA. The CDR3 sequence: CASSLAPGASQPQHF. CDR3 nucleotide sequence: TGTGCCAGCAGCTTAGCCCCAGGGGCGAGTCAGCCCCAGCATTTT. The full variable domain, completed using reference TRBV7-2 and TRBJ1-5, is GAGVSQSPSNKVTEKGKDVELRCDPISGHTALYWYRQSLGQGLEFLIYFQGNSAPDKSGLPSDRFSAERTGGSVSTLTIQRTQQEDSAVYLCASSLAPGASQPQHFGDGTRLSIL.

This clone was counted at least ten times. CDR3 loop: CASSLRDRPTGYTF. In nucleotides, the CDR3 is TGTGCCAGCAGCTTAAGGGACAGGCCGACGGGCTACACCTTC. The V call is TRBV11-2, the J call TRBJ1-2; TRBD1 agrees at 8 bases. In germline, CDR1 is SGHAT, CDR2 FQNNGV. This CDR3 region has 14 residues. The trim removed 2 bases at V and 8 bases at J, leaving 7 bases unmatched.

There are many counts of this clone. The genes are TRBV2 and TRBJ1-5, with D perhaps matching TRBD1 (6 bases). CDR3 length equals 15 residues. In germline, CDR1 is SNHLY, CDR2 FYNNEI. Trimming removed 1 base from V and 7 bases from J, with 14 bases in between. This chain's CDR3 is CASSEGDISGQPQHF. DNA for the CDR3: TGTGCCAGCAGTGAAGGGGACATTTCAGGGCAGCCCCAGCATTTT.

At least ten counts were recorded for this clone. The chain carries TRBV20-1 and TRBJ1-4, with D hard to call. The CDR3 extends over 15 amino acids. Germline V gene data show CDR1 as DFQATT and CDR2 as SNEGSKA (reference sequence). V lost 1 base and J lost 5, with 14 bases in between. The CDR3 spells CSARVHLNSNEKLFF. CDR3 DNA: TGCAGTGCTAGAGTTCACCTGAATTCAAATGAAAAACTGTTTTTT.

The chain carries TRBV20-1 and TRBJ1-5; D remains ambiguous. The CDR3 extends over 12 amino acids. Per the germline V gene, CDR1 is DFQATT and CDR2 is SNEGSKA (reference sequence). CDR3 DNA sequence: TGCAGCTTGGCGCTGCGCAATCAGCCCCAGCATTTT. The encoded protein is CSLALRNQPQHF.

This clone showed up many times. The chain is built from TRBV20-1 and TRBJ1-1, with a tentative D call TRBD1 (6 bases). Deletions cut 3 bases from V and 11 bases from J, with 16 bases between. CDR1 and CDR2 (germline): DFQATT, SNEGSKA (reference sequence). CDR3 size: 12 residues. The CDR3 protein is CSARDRQARAFF. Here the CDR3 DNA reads TGCAGTGCTAGGGATCGACAGGCAAGGGCTTTCTTT.

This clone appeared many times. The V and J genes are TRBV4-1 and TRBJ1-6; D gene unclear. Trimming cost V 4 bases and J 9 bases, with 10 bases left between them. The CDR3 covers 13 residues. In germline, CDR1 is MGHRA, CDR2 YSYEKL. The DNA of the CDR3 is TGCGCCAGCAGCCTCCAAAGCGTTTCACCCCTCCACTTT. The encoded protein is CASSLQSVSPLHF.

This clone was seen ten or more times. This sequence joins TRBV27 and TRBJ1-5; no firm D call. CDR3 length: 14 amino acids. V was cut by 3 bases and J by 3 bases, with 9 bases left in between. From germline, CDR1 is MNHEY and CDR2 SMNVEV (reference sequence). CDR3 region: CASSFRQNNQPQHF. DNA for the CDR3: TGTGCCAGCAGTTTCCGGCAGAACAATCAGCCCCAGCATTTT.